The 22 T cell receptor beta chains listed next were all sequenced from one sample in a study of T-cell memory formation after mild COVID-19. One entry per CDR3 protein, called by TCRdb with MiXCR from the 5' RACE reads. The table includes roughly 190,000 distinct CDR3 sequences, approximately 20% detected once. Specimen: PBMCs or a T cell subset sorted from them (not recorded which). The receptor set was obtained from an adult woman who had mild COVID-19 (a few samples of this study predate the infection). Cell type and time point are not known.

The gene calls are TRBV10-3 and TRBJ1-4; the D is unclear. Germline CDR1 is ENHRY and CDR2 is SYGVKD. Trimming cost V 6 bases and J 5 bases, with 7 bases left between them. CDR3 length: 12 amino acids. CDR3 sequence (DNA): TGTGCCATCAGCCGTGGGAATGAAAAACTGTTTTTT. Translating it yields CAISRGNEKLFF.

This clonotype was counted between two and nine times. This chain uses TRBV7-2 with TRBJ2-7; D call uncertain. The V end lost 5 bases, the J end lost 3 bases, and 8 bases lay between the germline ends. Germline V lookup: CDR1 SGHTA, CDR2 FQGNSA. The CDR3 covers 12 residues. The CDR3 DNA follows: TGTGCCAGCAGCCACCGCAACTACGAGCAGTACTTC. As protein: CASSHRNYEQYF.

The CDR3 loop is CASSLQGSAYGYTF. The CDR3 region has the DNA TGTGCCAGCAGTTTACAGGGGTCTGCTTATGGCTACACCTTC. This chain uses TRBV2 with TRBJ1-2; 7 positions match TRBD1. The J segment lost 5 bases and the V segment lost 5 bases, leaving 8 bases of the junction unmatched. CDR1 and CDR2 (germline): SNHLY, FYNNEI. The length of the CDR3 is 14 residues. Variable domain in full (rest from reference TRBV2 and TRBJ1-2): EPEVTQTPSHQVTQMGQEVILRCVPISNHLYFYWYRQILGQKVEFLVSFYNNEISEKSEIFDDQFSVERPDGSNFTLKIRSTKLEDSAMYFCASSLQGSAYGYTFGSGTRLTVV.

There are a few counts of this clonotype. This chain joins TRBV5-1 and TRBJ2-2, with D unclear. The V end was cut by 4 bases, the J end by 2 bases, with 15 bases between. The CDR3 loop spans 16 amino acids. CDR1 and CDR2 (germline): SGHRS, YFSETQ. CDR3 sequence reads: CASSPSQMGNTGELFF. The CDR3 DNA reads as TGCGCCAGCAGCCCCAGTCAGATGGGTAACACCGGGGAGCTGTTTTTT.

The table lists this clonotype with a few counts. The J gene is TRBJ2-3, the V gene TRBV11-2, with D maybe TRBD2 (6 bases). The ends were cut back, 5 bases at V and 0 bases at J, with 21 bases in the middle. Germline CDR1 and CDR2: SGHAT and FQNNGV. CDR3 length: 18 residues. CDR3 sequence reads: CASSPRAGGGASTDTQYF. CDR3 sequence (DNA): TGTGCCAGCAGCCCCAGAGCGGGTGGAGGTGCTAGCACAGATACGCAGTATTTT.

The chain has TRBV4-3 and TRBJ2-1; 9 nucleotides line up with TRBD2. V shed 0 bases and J 4 bases; nucleotides not matched to a gene: 4. This CDR3 is 16 amino acids long. The V gene's germline CDR1 is LGHNA and CDR2 YSLEER. This chain's CDR3 is CASSQESSGSYNEQFF. In DNA, the CDR3 is TGCGCCAGCAGCCAAGAAAGTAGCGGGAGTTACAATGAGCAGTTCTTC.

This clonotype has a handful of counts. This chain links TRBV5-5 with TRBJ1-1; TRBD1 matches at 7 bases. CDR1 and CDR2 (germline): SGHKS, YYEKEE (reference sequence). The CDR3 length is 15 residues. Germline trimming cut 4 bases from V and 5 bases from J; bases unmatched to any gene: 11. As DNA, the CDR3 is TGTGCCAGCAGCATAAGACAGGGTTCGGCGACTGAAGCTTTCTTT. Its protein is CASSIRQGSATEAFF.

The chain joins TRBV5-4 to TRBJ2-1, with 8 positions matching TRBD2. Germline V gene lookup returns CDR1 SGHNT and CDR2 YYREEE (reference sequence). The CDR3 covers 14 residues. The junction had 8 bases not matched to a gene; V was cut back by 2 bases and J by 10 bases. CDR3 bases: TGTGCCAGCAGCTTTGGGAGCGGGAGAGAGGAGCAGTTCTTC. This codes for CASSFGSGREEQFF.

This clonotype was detected only a few times. The gene calls are TRBV18 and TRBJ2-7, with TRBD2 matching 7 bases. Germline V gene sequence: CDR1 KGHSH, CDR2 LQKENI. Unmatched junction bases numbered 11, after V lost 3 bases and J lost 3 bases. The CDR3 extends over 16 amino acids. The DNA of the CDR3 is TGTGCCAGCTCACCCCCCCGTGCGGGGGATGACTACGAGCAGTACTTC. It codes for CASSPPRAGDDYEQYF.

The CDR3: CASSPWTGGTEAFF. CDR3 nucleotides: TGTGCCAGCAGCCCTTGGACAGGGGGCACTGAAGCTTTCTTT. The V and J genes are TRBV12-3 or TRBV12-4 and TRBJ1-1; 10 bases line up with TRBD1. J gave up 4 bases and V 6 bases, and 5 bases lay outside the gene matches. This CDR3 has 14 residues.

The chain couples TRBV2 to TRBJ2-1, with D possibly being TRBD2 (5 bases). Germline V lookup: CDR1 SNHLY, CDR2 FYNNEI. The CDR3 is 13 residues long. V lost 6 bases and J 7 bases, leaving 13 bases between the germline ends. This chain's CDR3 is CASRLGVGNEQFF. The DNA for the CDR3 is TGTGCCAGCAGACTCGGGGTGGGGAATGAGCAGTTCTTC.

This clonotype turned up a few times. The CDR3 DNA sequence: TGTGCCAGCAGCTTAGAACGGCAGCTCAATCAGCCCCAGCATTTT. It yields the protein CASSLERQLNQPQHF. The gene calls are TRBV7-8 and TRBJ1-5, with no clear D. CDR1 SGHVS and CDR2 FQNEAQ come from the germline V gene. Trimming removed 1 base at V and 3 bases at J, with 10 bases between. The CDR3 is 15 residues long.

The chain carries TRBV5-8 and TRBJ1-5; a weak D match, TRBD1 (5 bases). The germline V gene has CDR1 SGHTS and CDR2 YDEGEE. V was shortened by 4 bases and J by 4 bases, with 24 bases between the two germline ends. The CDR3 consists of 18 residues. The CDR3 DNA sequence: TGTGCCAGCAGCCCTACTTTTTGGGGCACCATTTCAAATCAGCCCCAGCATTTT. Residues: CASSPTFWGTISNQPQHF.

The DNA for the CDR3 is TGTGCCACCAGGACTAGCGGCCCCTACAATGAGCAGTTCTTC. Its translation: CATRTSGPYNEQFF. The chain combines TRBV24-1 with TRBJ2-1, with 9 positions matching TRBD2. CDR3 length: 14 residues. Germline V gene lookup returns CDR1 KGHDR and CDR2 SFDVKD. Germline trimming cut 7 bases from V and 2 bases from J; bases unmatched to any gene: 2.

The chain is built from TRBV6-5 and TRBJ1-4; D is uncertain. This CDR3 comprises 16 residues. The germline V and J ends were trimmed by 0 bases and 4 bases, with 12 bases remaining between them. Per the germline V gene, CDR1 is MNHEY and CDR2 is SVGAGI. CDR3 sequence reads: CASSYSFGHGNEKLFF. CDR3 DNA sequence: TGTGCCAGCAGTTACTCGTTCGGCCACGGTAATGAAAAACTGTTTTTT.

This chain links TRBV6-6 with TRBJ1-3; 7 bases map to TRBD1. CDR3 length: 15 residues. Germline V lookup: CDR1 MNHNY, CDR2 SVGAGI (reference sequence). The J segment lost 5 bases and the V segment lost 9 bases, leaving 13 bases of the junction unmatched. CDR3 DNA: TGTGCCAGTAACAATCGGGACAGACTTAGAAACACCATATATTTT. Its translation is CASNNRDRLRNTIYF.

This clonotype was detected a few times. V is TRBV7-9 and J is TRBJ1-1; no clear D. The CDR3 consists of 11 residues. CDR1 and CDR2 (germline): SEHNR, FQNEAQ (reference sequence). V gave up 8 bases and J gave up 5 bases, with 9 bases separating them. The CDR3 nucleotides read TGTGCCAGCGGCTCCTGGACTGAAGCTTTCTTT. It is translated as CASGSWTEAFF.

This clonotype was found a few times. This chain links TRBV5-1 with TRBJ2-5; D might be TRBD1 (5 bases). Trimming stripped 1 base from V and 5 bases from J, with 15 bases between. Germline lookup yields CDR1 SGHRS and CDR2 YFSETQ. CDR3 length: 15 residues. The CDR3 is CASSLPLTVEETQYF. In nucleotides, the CDR3 is TGCGCCAGCAGCTTGCCCTTGACAGTAGAGGAGACCCAGTACTTC. The full variable domain, in which reference TRBV5-1 and TRBJ2-5 provide the parts outside the CDR3, is KAGVTQTPRYLIKTRGQQVTLSCSPISGHRSVSWYQQTPGQGLQFLFEYFSETQRNKGNFPGRFSGRQFSNSRSEMNVSTLELGDSALYLCASSLPLTVEETQYFGPGTRLLVL.

This chain links TRBV12-3 or TRBV12-4 with TRBJ1-1, with no clear D. V shed 6 bases and J shed 1 base, with 15 bases lying between them. The length of the CDR3 is 15 residues. Written as DNA, the CDR3 is TGTGCCAGCAGCTCCCCTCTGGGGAGGAACACTGAAGCTTTCTTT. Its translation is CASSSPLGRNTEAFF.

This rearrangement joins TRBV7-6 to TRBJ2-3, with 9 positions matching TRBD2. Germline V CDR1 and CDR2: SGHVS, FNYEAQ. V lost 2 bases to trimming and J lost 2 bases; unmatched junction nucleotides: 5. CDR3 length: 16 residues. CDR3 in amino acids: CASSLMLAGNTDTQYF. The CDR3, as DNA: TGTGCCAGCAGCTTAATGCTAGCGGGGAACACAGATACGCAGTATTTT.

The gene calls are TRBV28 and TRBJ2-2; 8 positions match TRBD1. The CDR3 is 18 amino acids. Germline V CDR1 and CDR2: MDHEN, SYDVKM. J was trimmed by 5 bases and V by 4 bases; bases with no gene match: 15. The CDR3 coding sequence is TGTGCCAGCAGTTCGCCAAGTACAGGGGGAGTGATGACCGGGGAGCTGTTTTTT. This gives the protein CASSSPSTGGVMTGELFF.

This clonotype was picked up a small number of times. The chain is built from TRBV27 and TRBJ1-4, with TRBD1 identical over 8 bases. V lost 2 bases, J lost 8 bases, and 4 bases stayed unmatched. Germline V lookup: CDR1 MNHEY, CDR2 SMNVEV (reference sequence). This CDR3 comprises 14 residues. CDR3 protein: CASSLNRGKEKLFF. Written as DNA, the CDR3 is TGTGCCAGCAGTTTAAACAGGGGGAAAGAAAAACTGTTTTTT.